This T cell receptor beta chain was observed in a study of Ad26.COV2.S vaccination and SARS-CoV-2 variants. Whole-study results and caveats: Post-vaccination breadth of spike-specific CD8+ and CD4+ T cell responses was reportedly substantial.

Germline CDR1 SQVTM, CDR2 ANQGSEA. The CDR3 sequence is 12 residues long. Measured with immunoSEQ multiplex PCR; TCRdb has only the in-frame clones, and not every one. The sample shows over 110,000 clones, roughly 85% of them seen only once. To note about this clone: The antigen remains unidentified. Germline is not matched at one junction end, which may reflect a read error.

The receptor was isolated from a human donor who had recovered from COVID-19. The chain has TRBV29-1 and TRBJ1-1, with D hard to call. The specimen was peripheral blood, collected after recovery from COVID-19. The CDR3 region is CTVKNQEVEAFF. The CDR3 nucleotides are TGCACCGTTAAAAATCAGGAGGTTGAAGCTTTCTTT.